The entry below describes one TCR beta chain. The germline CDR1 and CDR2 sequences are MGHRA and YSYEKL. J was trimmed by 1 base and V by 1 base; bases with no gene match: 7. This CDR3 spans 17 amino acids. The sample originates from a study of blood T cell repertoires in COVID-19. About the research overall: PBMCs, B-cell-depleted T cells, or T cells were the source of the cDNA or gDNA that made up the material.

The data were produced by immunoSEQ multiplex PCR, yet TCRdb's version contains in-frame clones alone and is incomplete. The profile shows 300,000 to 450,000 clones, 85% to 90% of them singletons. The V call is TRBV4-1, the J call TRBJ2-3, with 8 bases lining up with TRBD2. The sequencing sample was made of peripheral blood. This TCR was sampled from a human donor in a cohort sampled during active COVID-19. CDR3 residues: CASSQVGAGEGTDTQYF. CDR3 bases: TGCGCCAGCAGCCAAGTAGGAGCGGGAGAAGGCACAGATACGCAGTATTTT.